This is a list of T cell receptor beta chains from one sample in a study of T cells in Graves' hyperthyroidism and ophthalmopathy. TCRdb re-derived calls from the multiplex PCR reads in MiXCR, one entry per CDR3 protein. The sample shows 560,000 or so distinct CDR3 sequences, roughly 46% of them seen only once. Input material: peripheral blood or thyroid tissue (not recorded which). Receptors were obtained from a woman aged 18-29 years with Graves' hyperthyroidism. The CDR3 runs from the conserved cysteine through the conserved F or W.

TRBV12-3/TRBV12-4 CASSEAERRLTEAFF
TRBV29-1 CSVEVVLDYGYTF
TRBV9 CASSSPDSGNTIYF
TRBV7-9 CASSLLASSRGTNYEQYF
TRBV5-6 CASSYGQGIGGNTIYF
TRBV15 CATSSYGGTQYF
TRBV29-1 CSVEGLVRYTF
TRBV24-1 CATSSTGALDTQYF
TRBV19 CASSITGGSGANVLTF
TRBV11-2 CASSFGAQPQGETQYF
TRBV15 CATSSRGTVNQPQHF
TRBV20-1 CSARGQGSGELFF
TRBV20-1 CSARSTRNTEAFF
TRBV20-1 CSAVSGRADEQYF
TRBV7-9 CASSFLSGYEQYF
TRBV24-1 CATSAGDPVSPQHF
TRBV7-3 CASSRVGPGETQYF
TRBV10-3 CASSPPSRDTQYF
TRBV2 CASRDPGRSSPLHF
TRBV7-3 CASSLAVGPSSYEQYF
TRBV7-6 CASSLGASGSVEQYF
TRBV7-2 CASSLRSTEAFF
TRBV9 CASSANRGNNSPLHF
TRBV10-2 CASSWDIYEQYF
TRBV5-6 CASSWGGEGYTF
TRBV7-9 CASSSDTVNTEAFF
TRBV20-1 CSASPPGRRNEKLFF
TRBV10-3 CAISPEGVTQYF
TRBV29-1 CSVEDRDSGQPQHF
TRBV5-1 CASSLAAGSAGEQYF
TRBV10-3 CAISVRTGDAYEQYF
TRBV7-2 CASSQNGNTEAFF
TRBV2 CASSAMGRNTGELSW
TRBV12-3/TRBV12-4 CASSLAGEEKLFF
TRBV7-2 CASSLGGQKNEKLFF